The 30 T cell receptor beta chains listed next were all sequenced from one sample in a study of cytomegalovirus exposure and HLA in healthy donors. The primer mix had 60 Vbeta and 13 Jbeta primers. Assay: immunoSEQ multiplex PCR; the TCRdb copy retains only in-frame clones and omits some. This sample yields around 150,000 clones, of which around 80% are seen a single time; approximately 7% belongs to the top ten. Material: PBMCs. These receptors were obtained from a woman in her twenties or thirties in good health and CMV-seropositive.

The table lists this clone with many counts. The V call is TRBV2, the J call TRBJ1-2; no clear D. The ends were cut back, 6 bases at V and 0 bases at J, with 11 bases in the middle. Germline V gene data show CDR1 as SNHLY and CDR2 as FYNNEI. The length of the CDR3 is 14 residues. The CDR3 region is CASSFEITNYGYTF. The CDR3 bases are TGTGCCAGCAGCTTCGAGATTACTAACTATGGCTACACCTTC.

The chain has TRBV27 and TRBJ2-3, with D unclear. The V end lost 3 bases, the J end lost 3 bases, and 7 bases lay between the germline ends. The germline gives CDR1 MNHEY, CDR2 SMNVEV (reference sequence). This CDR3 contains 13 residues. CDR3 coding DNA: TGTGCCAGCAGTTTCGGTCGGACAGATACGCAGTATTTT. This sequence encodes CASSFGRTDTQYF.

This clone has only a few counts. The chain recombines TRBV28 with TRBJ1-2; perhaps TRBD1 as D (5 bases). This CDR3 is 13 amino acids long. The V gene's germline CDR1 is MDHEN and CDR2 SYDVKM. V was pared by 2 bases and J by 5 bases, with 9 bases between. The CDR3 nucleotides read TGTGCCAGCAGTTTAAGGGGACTATATGGCTACACCTTC. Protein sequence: CASSLRGLYGYTF.

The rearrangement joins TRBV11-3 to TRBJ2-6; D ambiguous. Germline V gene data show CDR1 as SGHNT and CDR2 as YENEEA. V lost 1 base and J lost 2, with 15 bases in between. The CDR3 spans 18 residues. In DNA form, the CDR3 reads TGTGCCAGCAGCTTAGGGCCTTTTTCGGGTCCTGGGGCCAACGTCCTGACTTTC. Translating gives CASSLGPFSGPGANVLTF.

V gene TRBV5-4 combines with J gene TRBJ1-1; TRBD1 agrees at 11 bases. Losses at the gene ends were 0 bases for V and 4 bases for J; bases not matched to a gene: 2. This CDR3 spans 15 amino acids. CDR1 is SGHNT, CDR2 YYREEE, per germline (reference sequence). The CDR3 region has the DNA TGTGCCAGCAGCTTGGAAGGGACAGGGGGCACTGAAGCTTTCTTT. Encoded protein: CASSLEGTGGTEAFF.

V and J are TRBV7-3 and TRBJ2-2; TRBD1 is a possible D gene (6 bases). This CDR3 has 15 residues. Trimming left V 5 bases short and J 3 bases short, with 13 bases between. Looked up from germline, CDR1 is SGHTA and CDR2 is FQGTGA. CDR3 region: CASSPRGSDTGELFF. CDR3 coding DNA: TGTGCCAGCAGCCCCAGGGGTTCGGACACCGGGGAGCTGTTTTTT.

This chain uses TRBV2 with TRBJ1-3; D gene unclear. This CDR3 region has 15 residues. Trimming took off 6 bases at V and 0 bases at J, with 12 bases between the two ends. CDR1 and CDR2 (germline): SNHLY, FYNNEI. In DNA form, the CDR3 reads TGTGCCAGCAGCCGATTACAGACCTCTGGAAACACCATATATTTT. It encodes CASSRLQTSGNTIYF.

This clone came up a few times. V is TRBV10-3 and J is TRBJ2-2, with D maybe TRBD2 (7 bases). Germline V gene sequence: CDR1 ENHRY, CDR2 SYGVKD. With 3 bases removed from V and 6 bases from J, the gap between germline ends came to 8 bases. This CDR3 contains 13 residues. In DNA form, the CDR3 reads TGTGCCATCAGTGAAGGGGGGGCCGGGGAGCTGTTTTTT. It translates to CAISEGGAGELFF.

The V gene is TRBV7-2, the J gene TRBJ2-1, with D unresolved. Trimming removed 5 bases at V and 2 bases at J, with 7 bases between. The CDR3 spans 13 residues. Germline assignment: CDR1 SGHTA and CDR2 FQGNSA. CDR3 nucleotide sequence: TGTGCCAGCAGCCCTGGCCCCTACAATGAGCAGTTCTTC. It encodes CASSPGPYNEQFF.

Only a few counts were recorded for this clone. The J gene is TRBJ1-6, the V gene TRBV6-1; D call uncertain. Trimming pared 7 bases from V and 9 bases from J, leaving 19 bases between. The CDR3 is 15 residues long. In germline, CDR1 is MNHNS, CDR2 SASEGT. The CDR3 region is CASTYLDPASSPLHF. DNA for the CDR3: TGTGCCAGCACCTACCTAGACCCTGCTAGTTCACCCCTCCACTTT.

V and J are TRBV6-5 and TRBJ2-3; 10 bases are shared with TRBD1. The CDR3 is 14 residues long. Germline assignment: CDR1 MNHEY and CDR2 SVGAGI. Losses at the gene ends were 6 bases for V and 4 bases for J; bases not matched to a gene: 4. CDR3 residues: CASSRGQGADTQYF. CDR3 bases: TGTGCCAGCAGCCGCGGACAGGGGGCAGATACGCAGTATTTT.

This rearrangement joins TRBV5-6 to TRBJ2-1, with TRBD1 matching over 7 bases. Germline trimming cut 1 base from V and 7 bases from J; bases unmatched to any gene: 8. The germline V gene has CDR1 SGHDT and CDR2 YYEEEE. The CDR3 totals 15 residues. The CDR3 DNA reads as TGTGCCAGCAGCTTGAGACAGGGCCTGGGGAATGAGCAGTTCTTC. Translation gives CASSLRQGLGNEQFF.

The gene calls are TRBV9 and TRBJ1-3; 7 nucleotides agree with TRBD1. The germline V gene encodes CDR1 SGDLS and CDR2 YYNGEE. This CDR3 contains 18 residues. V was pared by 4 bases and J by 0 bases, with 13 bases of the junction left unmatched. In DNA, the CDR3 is TGTGCCAGCAGCCTCACGCCTCGGACAGGCGTCTCTGGAAACACCATATATTTT. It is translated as CASSLTPRTGVSGNTIYF. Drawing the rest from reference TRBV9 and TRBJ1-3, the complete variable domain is DSGVTQTPKHLITATGQRVTLRCSPRSGDLSVYWYQQSLDQGLQFLIQYYNGEERAKGNILERFSAQQFPDLHSELNLSSLELGDSALYFCASSLTPRTGVSGNTIYFGEGSWLTVV.

The CDR3 is CATSRTGSNQPQHF. In nucleotides, the CDR3 is TGTGCCACCAGCCGGACAGGGTCGAATCAGCCCCAGCATTTT. This chain links TRBV15 with TRBJ1-5; the match to TRBD1 covers 8 bases. After removal of 5 bases from V and 4 bases from J, the junction contained 4 bases not matched to a gene. CDR3 size: 14 residues. From germline, CDR1 is LNHNV and CDR2 YYDKDF (reference sequence).

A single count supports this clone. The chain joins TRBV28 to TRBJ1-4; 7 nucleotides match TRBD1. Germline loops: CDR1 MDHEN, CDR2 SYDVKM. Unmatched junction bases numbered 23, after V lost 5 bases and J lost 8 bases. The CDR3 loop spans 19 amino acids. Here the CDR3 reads CASSDPQGPLGSLGEKLFF. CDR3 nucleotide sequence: TGTGCCAGCAGTGATCCACAGGGGCCCCTGGGATCACTTGGGGAAAAACTGTTTTTT.

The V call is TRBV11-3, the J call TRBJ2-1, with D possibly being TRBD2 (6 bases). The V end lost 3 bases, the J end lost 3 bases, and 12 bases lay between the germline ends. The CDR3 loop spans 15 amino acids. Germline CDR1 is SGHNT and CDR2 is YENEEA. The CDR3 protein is CASSLSSGDYNEQFF. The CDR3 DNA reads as TGTGCCAGCAGCTTGAGTAGCGGTGACTACAATGAGCAGTTCTTC. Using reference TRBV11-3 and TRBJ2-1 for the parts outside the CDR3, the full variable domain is EAGVVQSPRYKIIEKKQPVAFWCNPISGHNTLYWYLQNLGQGPELLIRYENEEAVDDSQLPKDRFSAERLKGVDSTLKIQPAELGDSAVYLCASSLSSGDYNEQFFGPGTRLTVL.

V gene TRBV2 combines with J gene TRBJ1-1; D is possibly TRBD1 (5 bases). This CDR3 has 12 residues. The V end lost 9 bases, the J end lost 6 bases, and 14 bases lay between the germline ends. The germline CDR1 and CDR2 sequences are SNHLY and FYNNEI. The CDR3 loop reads CARGGLGAEAFF. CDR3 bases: TGTGCCAGGGGGGGGTTAGGCGCTGAAGCTTTCTTT.

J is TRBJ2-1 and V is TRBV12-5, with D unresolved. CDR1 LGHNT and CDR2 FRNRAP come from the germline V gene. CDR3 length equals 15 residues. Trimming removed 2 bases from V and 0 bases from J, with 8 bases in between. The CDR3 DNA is TGTGCTAGTGGTTTGACATCTAGCTCCTACAATGAGCAGTTCTTC. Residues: CASGLTSSSYNEQFF.

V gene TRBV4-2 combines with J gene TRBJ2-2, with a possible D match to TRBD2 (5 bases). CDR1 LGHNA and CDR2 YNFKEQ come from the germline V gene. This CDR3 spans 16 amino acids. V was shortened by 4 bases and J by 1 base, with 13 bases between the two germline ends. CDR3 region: CASSLLPAGNTGELFF. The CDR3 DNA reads TGTGCCAGCAGCCTCCTCCCCGCGGGGAACACCGGGGAGCTGTTTTTT.

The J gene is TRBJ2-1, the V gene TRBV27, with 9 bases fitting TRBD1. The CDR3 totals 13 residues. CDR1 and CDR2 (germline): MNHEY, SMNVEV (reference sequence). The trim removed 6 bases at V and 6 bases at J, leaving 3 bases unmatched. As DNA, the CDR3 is TGTGCCAGCAGACGGGGACAGGGCAATGAGCAGTTCTTC. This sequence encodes CASRRGQGNEQFF.

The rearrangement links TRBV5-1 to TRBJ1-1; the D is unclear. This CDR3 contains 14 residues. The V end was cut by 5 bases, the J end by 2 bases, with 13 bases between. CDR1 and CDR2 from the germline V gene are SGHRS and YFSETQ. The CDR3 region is CASRPAAINTEAFF. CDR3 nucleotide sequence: TGCGCCAGCAGACCGGCGGCGATAAACACTGAAGCTTTCTTT.

In nucleotides, the CDR3 is TGTGCCAGCAGTTACTTCGGACAGGGGGAAGCTTTCTTT. It encodes CASSYFGQGEAFF. This chain connects TRBV27 to TRBJ1-1; 9 nucleotides match TRBD1. CDR1 MNHEY and CDR2 SMNVEV come from the germline V gene (reference sequence). The CDR3 extends over 13 amino acids. Losses at the gene ends were 4 bases for V and 8 bases for J; bases not matched to a gene: 5.

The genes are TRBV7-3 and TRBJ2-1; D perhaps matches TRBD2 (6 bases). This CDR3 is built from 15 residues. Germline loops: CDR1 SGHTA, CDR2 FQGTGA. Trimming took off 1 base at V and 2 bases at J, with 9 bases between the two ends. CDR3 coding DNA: TGTGCCAGCAGCTTAATCCGGGGGACCTACAATGAGCAGTTCTTC. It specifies CASSLIRGTYNEQFF.

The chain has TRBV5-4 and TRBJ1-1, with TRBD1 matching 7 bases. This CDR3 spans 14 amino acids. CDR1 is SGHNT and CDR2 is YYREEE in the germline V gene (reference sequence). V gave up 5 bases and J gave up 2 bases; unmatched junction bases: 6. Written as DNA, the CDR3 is TGTGCCAGCAGTAGCCGGGACAGCAACACTGAAGCTTTCTTT. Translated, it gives CASSSRDSNTEAFF. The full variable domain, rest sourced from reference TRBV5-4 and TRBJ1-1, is ETGVTQSPTHLIKTRGQQVTLRCSSQSGHNTVSWYQQALGQGPQFIFQYYREEENGRGNFPPRFSGLQFPNYSSELNVNALELDDSALYLCASSSRDSNTEAFFGQGTRLTVV.

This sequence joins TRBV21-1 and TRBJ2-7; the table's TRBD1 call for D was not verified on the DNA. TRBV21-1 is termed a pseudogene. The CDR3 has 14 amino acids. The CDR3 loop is CASSLRDRGHEQYF. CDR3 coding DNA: TGTGCCAGCAGCCTCCGGGACAGGGGACACGAGCAGTACTTC.

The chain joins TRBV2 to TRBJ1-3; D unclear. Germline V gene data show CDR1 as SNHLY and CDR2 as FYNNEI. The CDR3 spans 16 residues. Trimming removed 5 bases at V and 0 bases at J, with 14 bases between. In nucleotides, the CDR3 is TGTGCCAGCAGTCCCGAGCCCTACTTCTCTGGAAACACCATATATTTT. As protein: CASSPEPYFSGNTIYF. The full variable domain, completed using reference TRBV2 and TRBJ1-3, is EPEVTQTPSHQVTQMGQEVILRCVPISNHLYFYWYRQILGQKVEFLVSFYNNEISEKSEIFDDQFSVERPDGSNFTLKIRSTKLEDSAMYFCASSPEPYFSGNTIYFGEGSWLTVV.

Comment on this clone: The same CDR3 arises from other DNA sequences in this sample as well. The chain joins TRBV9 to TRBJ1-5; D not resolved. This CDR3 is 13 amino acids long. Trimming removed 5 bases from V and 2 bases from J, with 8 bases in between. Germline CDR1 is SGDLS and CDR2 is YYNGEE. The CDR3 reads CASSGSGNQPQHF. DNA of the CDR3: TGTGCCAGCAGTGGCAGTGGCAATCAGCCCCAGCATTTT.

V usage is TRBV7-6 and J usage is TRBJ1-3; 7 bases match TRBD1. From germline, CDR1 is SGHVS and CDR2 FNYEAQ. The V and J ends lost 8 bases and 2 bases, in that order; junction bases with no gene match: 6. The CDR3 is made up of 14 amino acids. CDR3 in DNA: TGTGCCAGCGTTCGAGACAGGGCTGGAAACACCATATATTTT. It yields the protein CASVRDRAGNTIYF.

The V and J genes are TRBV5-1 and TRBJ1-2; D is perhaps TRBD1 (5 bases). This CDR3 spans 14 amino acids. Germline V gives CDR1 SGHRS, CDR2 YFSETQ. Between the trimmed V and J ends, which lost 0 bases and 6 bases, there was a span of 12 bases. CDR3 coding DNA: TGCGCCAGCAGCTTGGGTGGGACTAGAGATGGCTACACCTTC. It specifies CASSLGGTRDGYTF.

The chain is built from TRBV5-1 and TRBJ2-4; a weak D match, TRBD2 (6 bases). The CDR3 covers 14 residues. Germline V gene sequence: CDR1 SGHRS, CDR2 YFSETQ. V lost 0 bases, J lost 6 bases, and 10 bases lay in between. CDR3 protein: CASSLGEVGNIQYF. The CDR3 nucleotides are TGCGCCAGCAGCTTGGGGGAGGTGGGAAACATTCAGTACTTC.